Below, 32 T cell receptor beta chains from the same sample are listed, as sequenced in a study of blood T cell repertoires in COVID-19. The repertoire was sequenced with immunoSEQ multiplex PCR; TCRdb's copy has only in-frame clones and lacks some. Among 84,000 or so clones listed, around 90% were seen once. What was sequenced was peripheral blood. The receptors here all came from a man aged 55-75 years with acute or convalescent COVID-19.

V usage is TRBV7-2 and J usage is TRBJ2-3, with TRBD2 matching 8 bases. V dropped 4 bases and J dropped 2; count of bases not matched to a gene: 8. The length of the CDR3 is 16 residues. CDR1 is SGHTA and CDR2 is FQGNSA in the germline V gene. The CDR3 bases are TGTGCCAGCAGCTCGGGTAGCGGGGCCAACACAGATACGCAGTATTTT. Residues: CASSSGSGANTDTQYF.

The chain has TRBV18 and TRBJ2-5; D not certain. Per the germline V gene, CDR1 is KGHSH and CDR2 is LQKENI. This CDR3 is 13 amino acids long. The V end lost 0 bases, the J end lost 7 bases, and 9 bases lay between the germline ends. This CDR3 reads CASSPPGLGTQYF. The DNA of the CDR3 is TGTGCCAGCTCACCACCAGGCCTAGGGACCCAGTACTTC.

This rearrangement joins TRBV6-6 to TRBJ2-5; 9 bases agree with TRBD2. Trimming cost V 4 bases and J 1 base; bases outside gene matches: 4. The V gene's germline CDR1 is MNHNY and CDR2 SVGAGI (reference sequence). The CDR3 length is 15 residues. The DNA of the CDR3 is TGTGCCAGCAGTTCTAGCGGGGTAACCCAAGAGACCCAGTACTTC. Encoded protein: CASSSSGVTQETQYF.

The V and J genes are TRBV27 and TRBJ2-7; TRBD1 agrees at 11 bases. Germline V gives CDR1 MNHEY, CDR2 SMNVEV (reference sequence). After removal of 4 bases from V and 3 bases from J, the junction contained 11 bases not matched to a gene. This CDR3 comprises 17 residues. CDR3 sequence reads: CASSWGQGGGRVYEQYF. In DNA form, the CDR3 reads TGTGCCAGCAGTTGGGGACAGGGGGGAGGTAGAGTCTACGAGCAGTACTTC.

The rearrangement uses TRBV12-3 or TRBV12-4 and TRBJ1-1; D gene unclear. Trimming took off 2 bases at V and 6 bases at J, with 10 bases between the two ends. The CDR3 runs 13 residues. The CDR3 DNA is TGTGCCAGCAGTTTAACCGGGATCCCTGAAGCTTTCTTT. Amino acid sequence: CASSLTGIPEAFF.

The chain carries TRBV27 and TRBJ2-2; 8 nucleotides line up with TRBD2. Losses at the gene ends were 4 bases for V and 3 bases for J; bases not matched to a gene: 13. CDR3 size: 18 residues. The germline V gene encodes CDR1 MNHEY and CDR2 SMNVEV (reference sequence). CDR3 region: CASSSTIGGLVHTGELFF. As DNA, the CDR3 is TGTGCCAGCAGTTCAACCATAGGGGGACTAGTTCACACCGGGGAGCTGTTTTTT.

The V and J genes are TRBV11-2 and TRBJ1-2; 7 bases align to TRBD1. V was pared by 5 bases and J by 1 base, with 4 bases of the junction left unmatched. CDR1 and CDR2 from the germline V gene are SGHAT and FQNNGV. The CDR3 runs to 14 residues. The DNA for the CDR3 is TGTGCCAGCAGCGACGGACAGGTTAACTATGGCTACACCTTC. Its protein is CASSDGQVNYGYTF.

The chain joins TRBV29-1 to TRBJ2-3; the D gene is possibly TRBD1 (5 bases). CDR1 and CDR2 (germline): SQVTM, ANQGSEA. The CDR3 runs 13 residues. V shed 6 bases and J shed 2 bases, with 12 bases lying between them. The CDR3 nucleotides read TGCAGCGTAGTGACAGATTACACAGATACGCAGTATTTT. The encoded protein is CSVVTDYTDTQYF.

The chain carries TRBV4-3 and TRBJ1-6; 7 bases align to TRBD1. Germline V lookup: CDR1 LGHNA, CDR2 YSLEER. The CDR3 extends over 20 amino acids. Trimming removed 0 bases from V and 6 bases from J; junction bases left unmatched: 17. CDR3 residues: CASSQDRSPTGTGFNSPLHF. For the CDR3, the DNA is TGCGCCAGCAGCCAAGATAGGTCCCCGACAGGGACCGGGTTTAATTCACCCCTCCACTTT.

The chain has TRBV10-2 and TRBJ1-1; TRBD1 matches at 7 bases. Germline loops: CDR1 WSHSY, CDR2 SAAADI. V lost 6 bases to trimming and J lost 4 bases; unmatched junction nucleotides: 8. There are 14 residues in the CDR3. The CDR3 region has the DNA TGCGCCAGCAGAAAACAGGGGATGGGCACTGAAGCTTTCTTT. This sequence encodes CASRKQGMGTEAFF.

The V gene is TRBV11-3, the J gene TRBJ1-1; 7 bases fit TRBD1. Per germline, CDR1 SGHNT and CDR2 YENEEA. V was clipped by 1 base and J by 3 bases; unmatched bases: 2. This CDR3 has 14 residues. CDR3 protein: CASSLGGQDTEAFF. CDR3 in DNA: TGTGCCAGCAGCTTAGGCGGACAGGACACTGAAGCTTTCTTT.

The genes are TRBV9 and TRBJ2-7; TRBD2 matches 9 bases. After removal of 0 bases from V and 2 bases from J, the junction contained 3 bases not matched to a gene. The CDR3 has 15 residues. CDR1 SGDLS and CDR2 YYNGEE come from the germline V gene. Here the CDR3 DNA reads TGTGCCAGCAGCGTAGATGCGGGGGGGACCTACGAGCAGTACTTC. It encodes CASSVDAGGTYEQYF.

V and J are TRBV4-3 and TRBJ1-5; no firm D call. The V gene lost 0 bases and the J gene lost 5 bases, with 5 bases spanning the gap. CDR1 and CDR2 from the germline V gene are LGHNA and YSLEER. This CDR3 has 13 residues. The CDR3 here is CASSQDPYQPQHF. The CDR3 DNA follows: TGCGCCAGCAGCCAAGACCCATATCAGCCCCAGCATTTT.

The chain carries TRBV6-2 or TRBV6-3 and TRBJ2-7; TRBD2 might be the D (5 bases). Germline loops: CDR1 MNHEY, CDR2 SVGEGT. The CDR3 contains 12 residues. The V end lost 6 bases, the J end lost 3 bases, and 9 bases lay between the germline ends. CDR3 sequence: CASSGLNYEQYF. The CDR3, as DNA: TGTGCCAGCAGCGGACTGAACTACGAGCAGTACTTC.

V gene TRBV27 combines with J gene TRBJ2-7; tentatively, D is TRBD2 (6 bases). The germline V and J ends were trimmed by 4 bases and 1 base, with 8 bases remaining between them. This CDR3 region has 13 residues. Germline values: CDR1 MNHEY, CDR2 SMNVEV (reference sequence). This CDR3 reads CASSYGLSYEQYF. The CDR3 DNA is TGTGCCAGCAGTTACGGACTATCCTACGAGCAGTACTTC.

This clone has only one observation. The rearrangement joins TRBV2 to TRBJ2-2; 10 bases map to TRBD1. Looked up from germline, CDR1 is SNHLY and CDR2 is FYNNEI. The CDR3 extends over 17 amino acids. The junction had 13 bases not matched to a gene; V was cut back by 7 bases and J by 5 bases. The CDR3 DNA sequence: TGTGCCAGCACTGGGGCCCCGGGACAGGGGAATACCGGGGAGCTGTTTTTT. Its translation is CASTGAPGQGNTGELFF.

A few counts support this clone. The CDR3 DNA is TGCGCCAGCAGCCAAGGAGGTTCTCTACAAGAGACCCAGTACTTC. Translation: CASSQGGSLQETQYF. This sequence joins TRBV4-3 and TRBJ2-5, with D uncertain. V lost 1 base, J lost 2 bases, and 11 bases lay in between. Germline V CDR1 and CDR2: LGHNA, YSLEER. There are 15 residues in the CDR3.

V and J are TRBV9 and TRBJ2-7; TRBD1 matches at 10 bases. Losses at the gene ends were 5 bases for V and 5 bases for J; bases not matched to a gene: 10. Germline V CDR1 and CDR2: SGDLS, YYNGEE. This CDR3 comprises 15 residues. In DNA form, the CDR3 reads TGTGCCAGCAGTCCTACCGGGACAGGGGTCCACGAGCAGTACTTC. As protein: CASSPTGTGVHEQYF. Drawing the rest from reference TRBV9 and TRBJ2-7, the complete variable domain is DSGVTQTPKHLITATGQRVTLRCSPRSGDLSVYWYQQSLDQGLQFLIQYYNGEERAKGNILERFSAQQFPDLHSELNLSSLELGDSALYFCASSPTGTGVHEQYFGPGTRLTVT.

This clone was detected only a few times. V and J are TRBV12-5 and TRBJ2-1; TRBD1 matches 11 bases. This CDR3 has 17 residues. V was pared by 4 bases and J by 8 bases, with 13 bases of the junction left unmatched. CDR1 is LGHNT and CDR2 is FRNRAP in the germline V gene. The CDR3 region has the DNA TGTGCTAGTGGTTCCCAATCTCCGGGACAGGGGGGCTATGAGCAGTTCTTC. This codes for CASGSQSPGQGGYEQFF.

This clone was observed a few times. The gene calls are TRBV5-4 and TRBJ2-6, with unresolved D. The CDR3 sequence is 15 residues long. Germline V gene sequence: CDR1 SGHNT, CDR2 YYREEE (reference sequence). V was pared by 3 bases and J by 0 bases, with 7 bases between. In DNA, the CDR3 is TGTGCCAGCAGCTCAGACATCTCTGGGGCCAACGTCCTGACTTTC. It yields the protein CASSSDISGANVLTF.

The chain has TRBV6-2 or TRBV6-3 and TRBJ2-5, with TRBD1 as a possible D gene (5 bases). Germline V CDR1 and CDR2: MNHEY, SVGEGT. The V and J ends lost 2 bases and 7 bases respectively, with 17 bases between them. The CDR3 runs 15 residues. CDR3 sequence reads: CASSYDRTLRGTQYF. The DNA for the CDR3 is TGTGCCAGCAGTTACGACCGGACGCTTAGGGGGACCCAGTACTTC.

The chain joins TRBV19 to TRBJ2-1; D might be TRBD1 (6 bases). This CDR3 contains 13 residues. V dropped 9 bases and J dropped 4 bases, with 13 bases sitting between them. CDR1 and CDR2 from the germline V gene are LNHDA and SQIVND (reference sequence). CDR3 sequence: CASQWGPYNEQFF. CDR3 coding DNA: TGTGCCAGCCAGTGGGGGCCATACAATGAGCAGTTCTTC.

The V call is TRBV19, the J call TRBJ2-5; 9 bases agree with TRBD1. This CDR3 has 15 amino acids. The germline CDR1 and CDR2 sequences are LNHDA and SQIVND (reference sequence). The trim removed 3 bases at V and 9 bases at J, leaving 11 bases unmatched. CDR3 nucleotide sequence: TGTGCCAGTAGTATTTCGGGGACAGGGTCTACGGCCCAGTACTTC. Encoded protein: CASSISGTGSTAQYF.

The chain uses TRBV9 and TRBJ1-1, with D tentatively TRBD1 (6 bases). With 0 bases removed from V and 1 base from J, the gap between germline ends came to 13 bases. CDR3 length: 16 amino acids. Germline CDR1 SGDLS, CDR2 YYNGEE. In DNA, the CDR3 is TGTGCCAGCAGCGTAGGTCGGTCGACAGGGAACACTGAAGCTTTCTTT. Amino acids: CASSVGRSTGNTEAFF. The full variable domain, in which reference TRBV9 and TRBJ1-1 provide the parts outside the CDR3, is DSGVTQTPKHLITATGQRVTLRCSPRSGDLSVYWYQQSLDQGLQFLIQYYNGEERAKGNILERFSAQQFPDLHSELNLSSLELGDSALYFCASSVGRSTGNTEAFFGQGTRLTVV.

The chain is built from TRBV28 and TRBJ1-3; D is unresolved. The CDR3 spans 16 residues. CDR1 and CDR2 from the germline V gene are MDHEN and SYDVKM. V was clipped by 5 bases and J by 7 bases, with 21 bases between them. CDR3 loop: CASSVGIKERLNTIYF. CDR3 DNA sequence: TGTGCCAGCAGTGTAGGAATTAAGGAGCGTTTGAACACCATATATTTT. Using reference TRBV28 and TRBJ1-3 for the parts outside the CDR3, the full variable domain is DVKVTQSSRYLVKRTGEKVFLECVQDMDHENMFWYRQDPGLGLRLIYFSYDVKMKEKGDIPEGYSVSREKKERFSLILESASTNQTSMYLCASSVGIKERLNTIYFGEGSWLTVV.

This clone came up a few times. The CDR3 spells CASSFQSGETEAFF. CDR3 DNA sequence: TGTGCCAGCAGCTTTCAATCTGGGGAGACTGAAGCTTTCTTT. The gene calls are TRBV7-2 and TRBJ1-1; D ambiguous. Germline V gene lookup returns CDR1 SGHTA and CDR2 FQGNSA. This CDR3 region has 14 residues. V lost 3 bases to trimming and J lost 5 bases, with 13 bases between them. The full variable domain, completed using reference TRBV7-2 and TRBJ1-1, is GAGVSQSPSNKVTEKGKDVELRCDPISGHTALYWYRQSLGQGLEFLIYFQGNSAPDKSGLPSDRFSAERTGGSVSTLTIQRTQQEDSAVYLCASSFQSGETEAFFGQGTRLTVV.

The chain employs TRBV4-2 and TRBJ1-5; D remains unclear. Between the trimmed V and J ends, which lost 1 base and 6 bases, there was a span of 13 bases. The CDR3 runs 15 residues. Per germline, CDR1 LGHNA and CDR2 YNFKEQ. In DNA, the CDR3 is TGTGCCAGCAGCCAAGCAGAGGTAGTGGGTCAGCCCCAGCATTTT. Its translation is CASSQAEVVGQPQHF.

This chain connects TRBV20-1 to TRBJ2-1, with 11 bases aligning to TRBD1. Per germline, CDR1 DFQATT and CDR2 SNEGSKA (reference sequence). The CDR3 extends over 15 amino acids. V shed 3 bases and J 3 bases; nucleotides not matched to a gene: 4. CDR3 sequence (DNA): TGCAGTGCTAGTGCCGGGACAGGGGGCTACAATGAGCAGTTCTTC. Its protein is CSASAGTGGYNEQFF.

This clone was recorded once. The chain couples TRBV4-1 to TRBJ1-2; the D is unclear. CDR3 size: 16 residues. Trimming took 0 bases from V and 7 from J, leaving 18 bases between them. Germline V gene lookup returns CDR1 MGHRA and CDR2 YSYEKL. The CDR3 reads CASSQDVSSRGGGYTF. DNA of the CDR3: TGCGCCAGCAGCCAAGATGTCTCTTCCCGGGGAGGTGGCTACACCTTC.

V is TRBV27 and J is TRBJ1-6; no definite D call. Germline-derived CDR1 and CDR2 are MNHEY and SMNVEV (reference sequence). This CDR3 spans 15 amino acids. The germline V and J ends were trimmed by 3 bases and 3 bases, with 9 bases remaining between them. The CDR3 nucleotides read TGTGCCAGCAGTTTGTCCCCGGGCTATAATTCACCCCTCCACTTT. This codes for CASSLSPGYNSPLHF.

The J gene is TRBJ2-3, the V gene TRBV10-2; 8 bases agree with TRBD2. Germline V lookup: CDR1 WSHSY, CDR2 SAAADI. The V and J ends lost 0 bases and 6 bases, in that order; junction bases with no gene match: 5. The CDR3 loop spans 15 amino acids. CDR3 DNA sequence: TGCGCCAGCAGTGAGTCAGCGGGGGTCAGGGATACGCAGTATTTT. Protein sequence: CASSESAGVRDTQYF.

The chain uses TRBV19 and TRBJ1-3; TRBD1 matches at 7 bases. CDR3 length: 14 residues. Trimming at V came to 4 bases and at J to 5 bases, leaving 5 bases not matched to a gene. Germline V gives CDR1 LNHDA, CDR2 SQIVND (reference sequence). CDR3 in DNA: TGTGCCAGTAGTACTGGGGACAGACGAAACACCATATATTTT. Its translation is CASSTGDRRNTIYF.